This TCR beta chain is drawn from a study of blood T cell repertoires in COVID-19 (dated by TCRdb to 2020 to 2021). Study-level background: Collaborator samples came from the United States, Italy and Spain and covered acute and convalescent phases of COVID-19. Deeply sampled blood TCRbeta repertoires from subjects exposed to, actively infected with, or recovered from COVID-19 were included in the dataset. The samples were drawn from two sources: the first 160 participants of the ongoing ImmuneRACE study, and 1,000 to 1,500 subjects contributed by 6 global collaborators. The prospective study material was composed of cDNA or gDNA derived from T cells, B-cell-depleted T cells, or PBMCs. Where available, HLA class I and class II types were obtained from metadata supplied by the sample provider rather than from assay-based typing. The sample metadata nearly always contained a de-identified subject ID, COVID-19 status, age in years and sex. A freely available public database, intended as a resource for researchers studying the immune response to SARS-CoV-2, is where the repertoires were released. Points the paper makes about the study in general: Clinical and demographic metadata were provided uncurated, with the amount varying by source and participant.

Points on this clone: Its recognized antigen is unknown. Base quality data are lacking; no much larger clone is found one base away.

The immunoSEQ Assay, a bias-controlled multiplex PCR, was used to amplify TCRbeta CDR3 regions from genomic DNA. On the study's bioinformatics: The number of nucleated cells in each sample was estimated by amplification of reference gene primers within the assay. Sequence reads were collapsed and filtered to measure the absolute abundance of every unique TCRbeta CDR3 rearrangement. For each sample, productive Simpson clonality was calculated as the square root of Simpson's diversity index across productive rearrangements. The immuneACCESS repertoire file appears here via TCRdb, limited to in-frame rearrangements. These files lack a portion of the clones; in checked studies, under half of the deficit traces to unresolved V genes, and the cause of the others is not known. Clone size and V and J calls were adopted from that table, with D and trimming inferred from the DNA. A total of about 21,000 clones appear in this sample, roughly 90% of them only once. Roughly 6.4% of the sample goes to the ten largest clones.

The CDR3 has 16 amino acids, counting the end cysteine and phenylalanine. This entry keeps only the CDR3 DNA: 48 bases, framed from base 1. Sequences MNHEY (CDR1) and SMNVEV (CDR2) are obtained from the germline V gene (reference sequence). V loses 6 bases, J loses 9 bases, and the germline ends lie 24 bases apart. The collaborating institutions used their own protocols to collect whole blood in K2EDTA tubes. For TCRbeta analysis, collaborators shipped samples in one of three forms: frozen whole blood, isolated PBMCs, or DNA extracted from either of those sample types. The chain joins TRBV27 to TRBJ2-1; matching of 5 bases hints at TRBD2 as the D gene. The sequencing sample was made of peripheral blood. The sequence was obtained from a human donor in a cohort sampled during active COVID-19. The CDR3 loop reads CASSPRWLAHLTEQFF. The sequence in DNA is TGTGCCAGCAGCCCTCGGTGGCTAGCTCATTTAACTGAGCAGTTCTTC.